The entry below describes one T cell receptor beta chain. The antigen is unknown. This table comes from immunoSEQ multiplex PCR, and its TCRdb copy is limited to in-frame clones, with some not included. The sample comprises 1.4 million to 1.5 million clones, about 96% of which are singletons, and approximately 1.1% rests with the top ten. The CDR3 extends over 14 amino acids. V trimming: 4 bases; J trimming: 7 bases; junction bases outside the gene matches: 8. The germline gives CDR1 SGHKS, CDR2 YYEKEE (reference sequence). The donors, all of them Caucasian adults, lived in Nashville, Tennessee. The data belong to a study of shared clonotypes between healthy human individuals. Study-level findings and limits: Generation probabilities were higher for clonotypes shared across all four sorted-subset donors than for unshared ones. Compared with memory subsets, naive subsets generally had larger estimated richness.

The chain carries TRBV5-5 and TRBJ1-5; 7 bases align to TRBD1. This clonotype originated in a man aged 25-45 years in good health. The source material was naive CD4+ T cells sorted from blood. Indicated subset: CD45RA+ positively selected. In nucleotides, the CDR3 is TGTGCCAGCAGCCACGACACAGGGGTCCAGCCCCAGCATTTT. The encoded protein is CASSHDTGVQPQHF.